A selection of T cell receptor beta chains follows, all from one sample in a study of blood T cell repertoires in COVID-19. Profiled with immunoSEQ multiplex PCR; TCRdb holds only in-frame clones, not every one. The table shows about 27,000 clones, with roughly 80% occurring only once. The sequenced material came from peripheral blood. The source is a woman of 80 years or more with acute or convalescent COVID-19. Both conserved end residues are part of each CDR3. The D gene is left open where the match is weak. Clone size is shown for a subset of rows, as once, few, many or a class of expanded clone.

d_call	clone_size	v_call	j_call	cdr3_nt	cdr3_aa
.	.	TRBV19	TRBJ1-1	TGTGCCAGTAGCGCGAGGATGAACACTGAAGCTTTCTTT	CASSARMNTEAFF
TRBD1	.	TRBV5-1	TRBJ2-7	TGCGCCAGCAGCTTGCAACAGGGGAGTGTCTACGAGCAGTACTTC	CASSLQQGSVYEQYF
TRBD1	.	TRBV27	TRBJ1-2	TGTGCCAGCAGTTTACGAGAGGCGACAGGGGGCCATGGCTACACCTTC	CASSLREATGGHGYTF
TRBD1	.	TRBV7-8	TRBJ1-1	TGTGCCAGCAGCTTTGGGACAGGTACTGAAGCTTTCTTT	CASSFGTGTEAFF
TRBD2	.	TRBV28	TRBJ2-4	TGTGCCAGCAGTTTGTCTAGCGGAGTGGGGGTCAAAAACATTCAGTACTTC	CASSLSSGVGVKNIQYF
.	.	TRBV19	TRBJ1-5	TGTGCCAGTGGCCCCTACCGTACAGGGAACCAGCCCCAGCATTTT	CASGPYRTGNQPQHF
TRBD1	.	TRBV19	TRBJ1-4	TGTGCCAGTAGTCTCACGGACAGGAACGAAAAACTGTTTTTT	CASSLTDRNEKLFF
.	.	TRBV10-2	TRBJ1-5	TGCGCCAGCAGTGAGTCTTACAGGGAACAGCCCCAGCATTTT	CASSESYREQPQHF
TRBD1	.	TRBV2	TRBJ1-5	TGTGCCAGCAGTGGGGGACAGGCAGGGGTGAGCAATCAGCCCCAGCATTTT	CASSGGQAGVSNQPQHF
.	.	TRBV5-1	TRBJ1-3	TGCGCCAGCAGCTTGGAGTCAGGGGCAGGAAACACCATATATTTT	CASSLESGAGNTIYF
.	.	TRBV19	TRBJ1-5	TGTGCCAGTAGTTCGGACATTTATAGCAATCAGCCCCAGCATTTT	CASSSDIYSNQPQHF
TRBD1	.	TRBV30	TRBJ1-1	TGTGCCTGGACGGACAGGGACACTGAAGCTTTCTTT	CAWTDRDTEAFF
.	.	TRBV3-1/TRBV3-2	TRBJ1-1	TGTGCCAGCAGCCCAGGCTACACTGAAGCTTTCTTT	CASSPGYTEAFF
TRBD2	few	TRBV5-8	TRBJ2-1	TGTGCCAGCAGCCGGGCGTTTGGCGGGGGTTATCCTAGCTCCTACAATGAGCAGTTCTTC	CASSRAFGGGYPSSYNEQFF
TRBD1	few	TRBV5-1	TRBJ1-5	TGCGCCAGCAGCTTGAGGGGGCTGGATCAGCCCCAGCATTTT	CASSLRGLDQPQHF
.	.	TRBV19	TRBJ1-1	TGTGCCAGTAGTATATACAGGAACACTGAAGCTTTCTTT	CASSIYRNTEAFF
TRBD1	.	TRBV18	TRBJ2-4	TGTGCCAGCTCACCGGTTCAGGGGGCTGAGGGAAACATTCAGTACTTC	CASSPVQGAEGNIQYF
.	.	TRBV5-1	TRBJ1-2	TGCGCCAGCAGCTTGGGAGACAGAATCTATGGCTACACCTTC	CASSLGDRIYGYTF
.	.	TRBV7-8	TRBJ1-2	TGTGCCAGCAGCTTAGCACAGGGCGATCGAGGCTACACCTTC	CASSLAQGDRGYTF
.	once	TRBV19	TRBJ1-2	TGTGCCAGTAGTATCGACAACCGCTATGGCTACACCTTC	CASSIDNRYGYTF